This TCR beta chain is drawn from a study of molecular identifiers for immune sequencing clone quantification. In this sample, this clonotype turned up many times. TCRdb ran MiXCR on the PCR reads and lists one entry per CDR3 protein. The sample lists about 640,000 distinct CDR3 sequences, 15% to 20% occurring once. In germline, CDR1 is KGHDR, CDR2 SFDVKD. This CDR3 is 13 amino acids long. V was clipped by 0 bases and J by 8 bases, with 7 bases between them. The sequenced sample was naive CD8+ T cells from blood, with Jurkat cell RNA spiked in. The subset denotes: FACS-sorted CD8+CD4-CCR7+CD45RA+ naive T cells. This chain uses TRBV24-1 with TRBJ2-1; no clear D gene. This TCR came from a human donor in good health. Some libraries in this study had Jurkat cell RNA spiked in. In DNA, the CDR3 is TGTGCCACCAGTGATTTGTCACACGATGAGCAGTTCTTC. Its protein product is CATSDLSHDEQFF.